These T cell receptor beta chains were read from a single sample in a study of T cells in Graves' hyperthyroidism and ophthalmopathy. TCRdb re-called the multiplex PCR reads with MiXCR, one entry per CDR3 protein. The sample lists about 720,000 distinct CDR3 sequences, less than 20% occurring once. Sequenced: blood. The receptors derive from a man aged 18 to 29 with Graves' hyperthyroidism. CDR3s include the opening cysteine and the closing phenylalanine or tryptophan. D genes are given only for firm matches. Clone size is given for some rows only: seen once, a few or many times, or a class if the clone is expanded.

d_call	j_call	v_call	clone_size	cdr3_nt	cdr3_aa
.	TRBJ2-3	TRBV20-1	few	TGCAGTGCGCCCCCCCAGACCAACACAGATACGCAGTATTTT	CSAPPQTNTDTQYF
TRBD2	TRBJ2-1	TRBV9	.	TGTGCCAGCAGCGCATACCTAGCGGCCAGGGAGCAGTTCTTC	CASSAYLAAREQFF
.	TRBJ1-2	TRBV14	many	TGTGCCAGCAGCCAAGGTGGCGGAAACTATGGCTACACCTTC	CASSQGGGNYGYTF
TRBD1	TRBJ1-1	TRBV12-3/TRBV12-4	many	TGTGCCAGCAGTTTGGGGACAGTAAAAGCTTTCTTT	CASSLGTVKAFF
.	TRBJ1-5	TRBV10-1	.	TGCGCCAGCAGCCAGGGTTGGGATCAGCCCCAGCATTTT	CASSQGWDQPQHF
.	TRBJ2-6	TRBV18	few	TGTGCCAGCTCACCAGGGTCCGGGCGCTCTGGGGCCAACGTCCTGACTTTC	CASSPGSGRSGANVLTF
.	TRBJ2-1	TRBV11-2	many	TGTGCCAGCAGCCGTAGGGACACCTCGAGCTCCTACAATGAGCAGTTCTTC	CASSRRDTSSSYNEQFF
.	TRBJ2-1	TRBV4-1	.	TGCGCCAGCAGCCAAGAGACGGGGACATCCTACAATGAGCAGTTCTTC	CASSQETGTSYNEQFF
.	TRBJ2-5	TRBV18	many	TGTGCCAGCTCAGAGATTGGGGAGACCCAGTACTTC	CASSEIGETQYF
TRBD1	TRBJ2-5	TRBV15	many	TGTGCCACCAGCAGAGTGAGACAGGGCGGACAAGAGACCCAGTACTTC	CATSRVRQGGQETQYF
TRBD2	TRBJ2-7	TRBV10-3	.	TGTGCCATCAGTGATGGGAGGGTAGGCTACGAGCAGTACTTC	CAISDGRVGYEQYF
TRBD2	TRBJ2-1	TRBV6-4	.	TGTGCCAGCGAGACGGGGGGGAAGGGGAGCTACAATGAGCAGTTCTTC	CASETGGKGSYNEQFF
.	TRBJ2-7	TRBV7-3	few	TGTGCCAGCAAACAGAGTAGTTTAAGCTACGAGCAGTACTTC	CASKQSSLSYEQYF
TRBD2	TRBJ2-7	TRBV12-3/TRBV12-4	few	TGTGCCAGCAGTTTCAGACTAGCGGGGGGGACCTACGAGCAGTACTTC	CASSFRLAGGTYEQYF
.	TRBJ2-1	TRBV7-9	.	TGTGCCAGCAGCTTAAAAGGCCAGAATGAGCAGTTCTTC	CASSLKGQNEQFF
.	TRBJ2-7	TRBV19	.	TGTGCCAGTAGTCCTCAGGGGGGGAAATACGAGCAGTACTTC	CASSPQGGKYEQYF
.	TRBJ2-5	TRBV6-1	few	TGTGCCAGCAGACCCCTGAGCGGCAGGGAGACCCAGTACTTC	CASRPLSGRETQYF
.	TRBJ2-1	TRBV20-1	many	TGCAGTGCTAGAGGACAGTTGAGCTCCTACAATGAGCAGTTCTTC	CSARGQLSSYNEQFF
.	TRBJ2-1	TRBV20-1	.	TGCAGTGCTGCCCTGACAGGAGGTGTCGAGCAGTTCTTC	CSAALTGGVEQFF
TRBD2	TRBJ2-1	TRBV7-3	few	TGTGCCAGCAGCCAAGGTTGGGGACTAGCGGGAGGTAATGAGCAGTTCTTC	CASSQGWGLAGGNEQFF
.	TRBJ2-7	TRBV4-1	.	TGCGCCAGCAGCCAAGGCGTTTCTGCCTACGAGCAGTACTTC	CASSQGVSAYEQYF